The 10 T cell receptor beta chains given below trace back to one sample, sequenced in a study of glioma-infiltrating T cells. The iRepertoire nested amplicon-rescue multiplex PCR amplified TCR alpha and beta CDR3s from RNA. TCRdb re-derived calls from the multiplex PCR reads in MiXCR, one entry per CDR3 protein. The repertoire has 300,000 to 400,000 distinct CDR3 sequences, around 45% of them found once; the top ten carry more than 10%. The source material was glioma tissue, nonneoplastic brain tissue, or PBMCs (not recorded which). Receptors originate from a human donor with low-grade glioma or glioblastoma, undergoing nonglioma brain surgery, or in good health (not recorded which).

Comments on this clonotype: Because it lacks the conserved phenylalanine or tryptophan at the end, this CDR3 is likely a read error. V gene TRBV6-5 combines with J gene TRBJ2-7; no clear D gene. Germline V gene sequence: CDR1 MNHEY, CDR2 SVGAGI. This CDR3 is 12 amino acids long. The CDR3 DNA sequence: TGTGCCAGCTCTTGGGGTTCCTTCGAGCAGTACCTC. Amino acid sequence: CASSWGSFEQYL.

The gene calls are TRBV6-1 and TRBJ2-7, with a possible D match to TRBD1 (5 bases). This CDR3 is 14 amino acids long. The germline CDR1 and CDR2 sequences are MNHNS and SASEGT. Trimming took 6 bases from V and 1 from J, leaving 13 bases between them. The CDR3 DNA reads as TGTGCCAGCAGCCCCAAGACAGAGTCCTACGAGCAGTACTTC. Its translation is CASSPKTESYEQYF.

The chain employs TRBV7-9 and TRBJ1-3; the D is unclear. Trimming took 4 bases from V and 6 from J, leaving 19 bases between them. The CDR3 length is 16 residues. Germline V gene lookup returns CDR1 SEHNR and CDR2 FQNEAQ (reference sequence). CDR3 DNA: TGTGCCAGCAGCTCGAGGTCCTCCACCCGTGTAAACACCATATATTTT. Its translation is CASSSRSSTRVNTIYF.

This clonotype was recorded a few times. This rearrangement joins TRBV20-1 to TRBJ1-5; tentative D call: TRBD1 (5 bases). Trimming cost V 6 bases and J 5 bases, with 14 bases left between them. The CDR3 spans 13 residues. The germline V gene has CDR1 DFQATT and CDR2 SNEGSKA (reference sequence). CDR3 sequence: CSAREGRDQPQHF. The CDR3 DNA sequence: TGCAGTGCCCGAGAGGGGCGGGATCAGCCCCAGCATTTT.

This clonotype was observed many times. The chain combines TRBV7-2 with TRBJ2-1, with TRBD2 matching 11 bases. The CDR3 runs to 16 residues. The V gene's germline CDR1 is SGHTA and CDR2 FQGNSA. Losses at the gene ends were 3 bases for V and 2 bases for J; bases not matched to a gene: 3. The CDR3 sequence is CASSFSTSGAYNEQFF. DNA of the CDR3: TGTGCCAGCAGCTTCTCGACTAGCGGGGCCTACAATGAGCAGTTCTTC.

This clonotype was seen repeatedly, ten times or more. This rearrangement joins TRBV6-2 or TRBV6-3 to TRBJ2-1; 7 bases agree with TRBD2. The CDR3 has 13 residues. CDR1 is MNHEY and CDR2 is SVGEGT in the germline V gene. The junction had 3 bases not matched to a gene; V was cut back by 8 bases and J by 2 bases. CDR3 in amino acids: CASERGTYNEQFF. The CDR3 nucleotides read TGTGCCAGCGAGCGGGGCACCTACAATGAGCAGTTCTTC.

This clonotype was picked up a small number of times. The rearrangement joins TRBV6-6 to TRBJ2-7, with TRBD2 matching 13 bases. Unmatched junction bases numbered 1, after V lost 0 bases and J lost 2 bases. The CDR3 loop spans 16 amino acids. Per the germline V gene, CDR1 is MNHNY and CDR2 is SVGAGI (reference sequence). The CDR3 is CASSYSGLAGTYEQYF. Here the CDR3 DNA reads TGTGCCAGCAGTTACTCGGGACTAGCGGGAACCTACGAGCAGTACTTC.

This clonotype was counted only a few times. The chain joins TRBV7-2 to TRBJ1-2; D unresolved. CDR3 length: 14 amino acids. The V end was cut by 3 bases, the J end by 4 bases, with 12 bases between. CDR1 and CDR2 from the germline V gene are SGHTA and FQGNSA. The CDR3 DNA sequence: TGTGCCAGCAGCTTCACCATGGGGAGCTATGGCTACACCTTC. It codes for CASSFTMGSYGYTF.

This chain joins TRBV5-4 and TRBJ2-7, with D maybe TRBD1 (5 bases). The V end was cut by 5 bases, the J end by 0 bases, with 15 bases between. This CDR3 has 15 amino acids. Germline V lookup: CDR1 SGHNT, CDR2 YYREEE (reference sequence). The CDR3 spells CASSHPPGNSYEQYF. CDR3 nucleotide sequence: TGTGCCAGCAGTCACCCCCCAGGGAACTCCTACGAGCAGTACTTC.

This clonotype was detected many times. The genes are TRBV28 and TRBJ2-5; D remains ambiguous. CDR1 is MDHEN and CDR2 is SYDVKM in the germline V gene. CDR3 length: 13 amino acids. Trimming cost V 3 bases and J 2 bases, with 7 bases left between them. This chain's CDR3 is CASSFAEQETQYF. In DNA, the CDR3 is TGTGCCAGCAGTTTTGCCGAGCAAGAGACCCAGTACTTC.